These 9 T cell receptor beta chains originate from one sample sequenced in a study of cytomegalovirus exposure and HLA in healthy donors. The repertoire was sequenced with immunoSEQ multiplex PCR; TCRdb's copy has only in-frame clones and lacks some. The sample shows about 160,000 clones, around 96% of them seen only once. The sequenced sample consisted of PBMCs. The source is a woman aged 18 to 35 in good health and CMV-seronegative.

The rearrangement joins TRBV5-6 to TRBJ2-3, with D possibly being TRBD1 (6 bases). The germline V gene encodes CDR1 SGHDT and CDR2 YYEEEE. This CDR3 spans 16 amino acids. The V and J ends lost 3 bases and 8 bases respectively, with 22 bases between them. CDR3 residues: CASSSQTGLRRVTQYF. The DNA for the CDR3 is TGTGCCAGCAGCTCGCAAACAGGGCTGAGGCGGGTTACGCAGTATTTT.

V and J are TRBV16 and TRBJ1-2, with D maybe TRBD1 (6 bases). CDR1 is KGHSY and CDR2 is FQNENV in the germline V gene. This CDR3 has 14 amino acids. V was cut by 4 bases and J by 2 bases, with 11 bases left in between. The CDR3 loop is CASSPDSKNYGYTF. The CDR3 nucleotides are TGTGCCAGCAGCCCGGACAGTAAAAACTATGGCTACACCTTC.

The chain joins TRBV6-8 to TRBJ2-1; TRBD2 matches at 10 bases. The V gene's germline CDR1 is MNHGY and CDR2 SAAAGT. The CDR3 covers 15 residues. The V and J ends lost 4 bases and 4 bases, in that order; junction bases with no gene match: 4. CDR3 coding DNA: TGTGCCAGCAGTTTCAATAGCGGGGGGTACAATGAGCAGTTCTTC. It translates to CASSFNSGGYNEQFF.

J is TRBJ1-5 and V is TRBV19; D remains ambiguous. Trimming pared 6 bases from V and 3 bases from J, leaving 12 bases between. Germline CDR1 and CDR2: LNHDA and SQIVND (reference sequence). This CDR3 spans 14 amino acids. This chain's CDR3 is CASSIREINQPQHF. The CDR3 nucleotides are TGTGCCAGTAGCATCCGGGAGATCAATCAGCCCCAGCATTTT.

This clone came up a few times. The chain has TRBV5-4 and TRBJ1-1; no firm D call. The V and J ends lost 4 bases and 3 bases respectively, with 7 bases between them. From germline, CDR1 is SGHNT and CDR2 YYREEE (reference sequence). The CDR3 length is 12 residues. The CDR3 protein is CASSLVDTEAFF. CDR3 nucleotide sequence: TGTGCCAGCAGCCTTGTTGACACTGAAGCTTTCTTT.

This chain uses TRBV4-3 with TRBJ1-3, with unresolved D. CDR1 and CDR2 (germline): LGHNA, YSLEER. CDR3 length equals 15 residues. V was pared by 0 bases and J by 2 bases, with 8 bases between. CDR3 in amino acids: CASSQEPSTGNTIYF. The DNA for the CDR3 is TGCGCCAGCAGCCAAGAACCATCTACTGGAAACACCATATATTTT.

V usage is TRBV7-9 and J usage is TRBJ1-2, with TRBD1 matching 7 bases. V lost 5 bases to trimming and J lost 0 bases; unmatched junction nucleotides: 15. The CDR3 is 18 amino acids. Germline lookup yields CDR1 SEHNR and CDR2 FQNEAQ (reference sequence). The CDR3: CASSPRTIRDSTNYGYTF. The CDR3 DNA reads TGTGCCAGCAGCCCTAGAACCATTCGGGACAGTACTAACTATGGCTACACCTTC.

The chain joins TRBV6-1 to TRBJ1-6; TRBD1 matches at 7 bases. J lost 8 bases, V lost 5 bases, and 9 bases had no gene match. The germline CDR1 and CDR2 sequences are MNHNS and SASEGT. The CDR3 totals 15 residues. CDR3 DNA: TGTGCCAGCAGTAAACAGGGGTTTCGGGATTCACCCCTCCACTTT. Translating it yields CASSKQGFRDSPLHF.

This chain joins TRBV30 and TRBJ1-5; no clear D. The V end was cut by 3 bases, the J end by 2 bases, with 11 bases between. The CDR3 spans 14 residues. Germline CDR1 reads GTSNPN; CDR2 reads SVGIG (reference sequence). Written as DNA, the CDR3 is TGTGCCTGGAGGGGAGTGGGAGGCAATCAGCCCCAGCATTTT. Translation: CAWRGVGGNQPQHF. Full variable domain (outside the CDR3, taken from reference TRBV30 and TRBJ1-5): SQTIHQWPATLVQPVGSPLSLECTVEGTSNPNLYWYRQAAGRGLQLLFYSVGIGQISSEVPQNLSASRPQDRQFILSSKKLLLSDSGFYLCAWRGVGGNQPQHFGDGTRLSIL.